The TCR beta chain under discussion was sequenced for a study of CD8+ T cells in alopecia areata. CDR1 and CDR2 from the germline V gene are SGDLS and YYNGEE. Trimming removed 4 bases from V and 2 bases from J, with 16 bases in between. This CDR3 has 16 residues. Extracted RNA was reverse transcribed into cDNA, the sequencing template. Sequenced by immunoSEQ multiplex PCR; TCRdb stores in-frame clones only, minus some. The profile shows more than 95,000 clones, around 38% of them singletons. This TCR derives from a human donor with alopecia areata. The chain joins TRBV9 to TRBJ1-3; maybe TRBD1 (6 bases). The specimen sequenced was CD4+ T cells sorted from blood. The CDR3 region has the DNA TGTGCCAGCAGCTCCGTAGGGGGTAGCCCTGGAAACACCATATATTTT. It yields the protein CASSSVGGSPGNTIYF.